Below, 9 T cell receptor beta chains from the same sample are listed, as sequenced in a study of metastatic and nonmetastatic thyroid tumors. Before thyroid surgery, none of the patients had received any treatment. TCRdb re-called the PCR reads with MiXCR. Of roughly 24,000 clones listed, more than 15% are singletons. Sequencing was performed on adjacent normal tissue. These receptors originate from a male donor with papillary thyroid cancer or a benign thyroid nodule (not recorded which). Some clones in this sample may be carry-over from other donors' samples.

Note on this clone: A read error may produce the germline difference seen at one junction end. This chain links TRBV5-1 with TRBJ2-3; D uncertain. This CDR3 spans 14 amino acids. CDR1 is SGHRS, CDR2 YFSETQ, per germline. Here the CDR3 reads CASSFQNWGSTKYF. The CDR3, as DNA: TGCGCCAGCAGCTTTCAAAATTGGGGAAGTACGAAGTATTTT. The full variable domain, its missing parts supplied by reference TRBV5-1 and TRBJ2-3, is KAGVTQTPRYLIKTRGQQVTLSCSPISGHRSVSWYQQTPGQGLQFLFEYFSETQRNKGNFPGRFSGRQFSNSRSEMNVSTLELGDSALYLCASSFQNWGSTKYFGPGTRLTVL.

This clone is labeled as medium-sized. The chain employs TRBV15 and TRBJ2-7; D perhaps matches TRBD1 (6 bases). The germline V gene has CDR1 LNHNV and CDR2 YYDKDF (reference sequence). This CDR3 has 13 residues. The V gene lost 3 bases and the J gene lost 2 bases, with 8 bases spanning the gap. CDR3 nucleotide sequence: TGTGCCACCAGCAGGTACAGGGCCTACGAGCAGTACTTC. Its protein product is CATSRYRAYEQYF.

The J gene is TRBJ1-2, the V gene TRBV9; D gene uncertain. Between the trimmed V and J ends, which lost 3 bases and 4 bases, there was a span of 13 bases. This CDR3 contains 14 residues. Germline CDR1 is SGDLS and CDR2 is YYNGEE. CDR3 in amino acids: CASSAGPSGYGYTF. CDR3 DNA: TGTGCCAGCAGCGCTGGACCCTCTGGCTATGGCTACACCTTC.

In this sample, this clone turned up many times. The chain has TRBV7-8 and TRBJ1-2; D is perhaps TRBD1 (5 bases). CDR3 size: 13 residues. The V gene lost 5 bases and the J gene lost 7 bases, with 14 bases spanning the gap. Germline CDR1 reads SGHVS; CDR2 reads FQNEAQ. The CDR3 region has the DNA TGTGCCAGCAGCCCGCTGGGGGATCTTGGCTACACCTTC. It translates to CASSPLGDLGYTF.

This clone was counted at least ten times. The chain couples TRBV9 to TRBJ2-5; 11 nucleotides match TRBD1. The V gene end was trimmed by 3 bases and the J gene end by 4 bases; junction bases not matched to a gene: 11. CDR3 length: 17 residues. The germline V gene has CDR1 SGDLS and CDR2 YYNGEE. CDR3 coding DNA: TGTGCCAGCAGCGCCGGGACAGGGGGTAAGGGAGGAGAGACCCAGTACTTC. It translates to CASSAGTGGKGGETQYF.

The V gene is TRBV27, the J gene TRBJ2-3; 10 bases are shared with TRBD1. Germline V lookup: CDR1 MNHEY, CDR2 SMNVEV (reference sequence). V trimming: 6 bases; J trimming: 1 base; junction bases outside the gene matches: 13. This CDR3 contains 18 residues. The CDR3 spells CASSLLRTGGVGTDTQYF. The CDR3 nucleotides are TGTGCCAGCAGCCTACTCAGGACAGGGGGAGTGGGCACAGATACGCAGTATTTT.

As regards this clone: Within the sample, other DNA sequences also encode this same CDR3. The CDR3 is CASSPDRERPPQETQYF. CDR3 coding DNA: TGTGCCAGCAGCCCAGACAGGGAGAGGCCCCCACAAGAGACCCAGTACTTC. The rearrangement uses TRBV27 and TRBJ2-5; 7 bases line up with TRBD1. The CDR3 extends over 17 amino acids. The V and J ends lost 6 bases and 2 bases, in that order; junction bases with no gene match: 15. CDR1 and CDR2 (germline): MNHEY, SMNVEV (reference sequence).

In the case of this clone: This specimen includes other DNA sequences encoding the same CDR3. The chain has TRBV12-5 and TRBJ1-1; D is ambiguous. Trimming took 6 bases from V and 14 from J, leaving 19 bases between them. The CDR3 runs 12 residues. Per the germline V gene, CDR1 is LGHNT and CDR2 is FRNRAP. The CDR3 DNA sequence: TGTGCTAGTGGACTGGGTTCGGCTCGGGCCTTCTTT. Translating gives CASGLGSARAFF.

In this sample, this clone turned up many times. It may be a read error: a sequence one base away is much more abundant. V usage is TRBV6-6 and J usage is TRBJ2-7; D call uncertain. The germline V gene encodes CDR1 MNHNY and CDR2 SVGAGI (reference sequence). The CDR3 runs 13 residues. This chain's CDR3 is CASSYSGSYEQYF. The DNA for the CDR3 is TGCGCCAGCAGTTACTCCGGATCCTACGAGCAGTACTTC.